The clone carrying this TCR beta chain appeared a single time. In the original analysis: Reference gene primer amplification gave nucleated cell count estimates. Method: immunoSEQ multiplex PCR; TCRdb's copy keeps in-frame clones and lacks some. V, J and clone size derive from that table, while D and trimming were established from the DNA sequence. The table has 90,000 to 110,000 clones, around 82% seen once. The sample originates from a study of blood T cell repertoires in COVID-19. Study-wide background: Both acute and convalescent COVID-19 samples were obtained from the United States, Italy and Spain. T cells, B-cell-depleted T cells, or PBMCs provided the cDNA or gDNA that served as material.

From germline, CDR1 is MRHNA and CDR2 SNTAGT. The CDR3 consists of 13 residues. The ends were cut back, 4 bases at V and 8 bases at J, with 14 bases in the middle. The gene calls are TRBV6-4 and TRBJ1-2; no firm D call. The sequence derives from a woman aged 45-65 years with acute or convalescent COVID-19. The sample taken for sequencing was peripheral blood. CDR3 sequence reads: CASSAGPLLGYTF. The CDR3 DNA reads TGTGCCAGCAGTGCTGGGCCCCTTTTAGGCTACACCTTC.